Following are 15 T cell receptor beta chains from one sample sequenced in a study of CXCR3-negative and CXCR3-positive naive CD8 T cells. General study results and limits: Greater hydrophobicity was found in TRB CDR3s of CXCR3-positive naive cells than of CXCR3-negative naive cells.

No antigens are known for them. UMI labels and 5' RACE were used to prepare the TRB cDNA libraries. TCRdb reworked the 5' RACE reads into one entry per CDR3 protein, no DNA. This sample contains roughly 59,000 distinct CDR3 sequences. The sequenced sample was naive CXCR3+ CD8+ T cells from blood. Specified subset: CD45RO-CCR7+CD27+CD95- naive CD8+ T cells expressing CXCR3 (TNR3+). Source of these receptors: a human donor in good health. Some clones in this sample may be carry-over from other donors' samples.

The chain's CDR3 is CASSFGRINEQFF. The chain recombines TRBV5-1 with TRBJ2-1. The CDR3 length is 13 residues. Germline V CDR1 and CDR2: SGHRS, YFSETQ.

The V call is TRBV7-9, the J call TRBJ2-1; TCRdb returns TRBD1, unconfirmable since there is no DNA. Germline lookup yields CDR1 SEHNR and CDR2 FQNEAQ (reference sequence). The CDR3 contains 13 residues. The CDR3 sequence: CASSPGQHNEQFF. The full variable domain, its missing parts supplied by reference TRBV7-9 and TRBJ2-1, is DTGVSQNPRHKITKRGQNVTFRCDPISEHNRLYWYRQTLGQGPEFLTYFQNEAQLEKSRLLSDRFSAERPKGSFSTLEIQRTEQGDSAMYLCASSPGQHNEQFFGPGTRLTVL.

V gene TRBV7-9 combines with J gene TRBJ2-2. The CDR3 has 15 amino acids. Germline-derived CDR1 and CDR2 are SEHNR and FQNEAQ (reference sequence). This chain's CDR3 is CASSLSGENTGELFF.

The chain is built from TRBV21-1 and TRBJ1-4; TCRdb proposes TRBD1, but this gene call is untestable without DNA. TRBV21-1 is a listed pseudogene. This CDR3 is built from 14 residues. This CDR3 reads CAYTNNRVIEKLFF.

This clonotype ranks as medium-sized in terms of frequency. The chain combines TRBV7-6 with TRBJ2-7. The CDR3 is 13 residues long. Germline CDR1 reads SGHVS; CDR2 reads FNYEAQ. This chain's CDR3 is CASSLGTTYEQYF.

The CDR3 reads CSASKSGQGTGELFF. V usage is TRBV29-1 and J usage is TRBJ2-2; the D call of TRBD1 rests on TCRdb alone, since no DNA is present to check it. The CDR3 contains 15 residues. The germline gives CDR1 SQVTM, CDR2 ANQGSEA.

The chain joins TRBV7-2 to TRBJ2-1; absent DNA, TCRdb's TRBD2 call cannot be checked. In germline, CDR1 is SGHTA, CDR2 FQGNSA. The CDR3 sequence is 17 residues long. The CDR3 is CASSLILAGGSYNEQFF.

The chain employs TRBV7-9 and TRBJ2-7; TCRdb gives TRBD1 as the D gene, but with no DNA this cannot be confirmed. CDR1 and CDR2 (germline): SEHNR, FQNEAQ (reference sequence). The CDR3 consists of 14 residues. The CDR3 loop reads CASSQDREGYEQYF.

V and J are TRBV4-2 and TRBJ2-7. The CDR3 covers 13 residues. The germline gives CDR1 LGHNA, CDR2 YNFKEQ. The CDR3: CASRQGSSYEQYF.

CDR3: CSALYPSGATGELFF. V is TRBV29-1 and J is TRBJ2-2; TCRdb calls TRBD1, which cannot be checked without DNA. Looked up from germline, CDR1 is SQVTM and CDR2 is ANQGSEA. The CDR3 loop spans 15 amino acids.

The chain combines TRBV7-9 with TRBJ1-5; TCRdb's D call of TRBD1 is untestable without DNA. Germline loops: CDR1 SEHNR, CDR2 FQNEAQ (reference sequence). CDR3 size: 14 residues. The CDR3 region is CASSLASGEGPQHF.

The chain employs TRBV6-6 and TRBJ1-2; TCRdb calls TRBD1, which cannot be checked without DNA. CDR1 and CDR2 (germline): MNHNY, SVGAGI (reference sequence). The CDR3 has 18 residues. The CDR3: CASSYEGEDRGLGYGYTF.

The genes are TRBV29-1 and TRBJ2-5; TCRdb's D call, TRBD1, is unchecked because there is no DNA. The CDR3 runs 15 residues. Looked up from germline, CDR1 is SQVTM and CDR2 is ANQGSEA. The CDR3 region is CSVADRLQYQETQYF.

The CDR3 sequence is CASSPREGPGRYEQYF. This chain uses TRBV7-9 with TRBJ2-7; the TCRdb call, TRBD2, lacks DNA for checking. Germline lookup yields CDR1 SEHNR and CDR2 FQNEAQ (reference sequence). The length of the CDR3 is 16 residues.

V gene TRBV7-6 combines with J gene TRBJ2-5; the TCRdb D gene call, TRBD1, has no DNA to confirm it. The CDR3 is 17 residues long. CDR1 and CDR2 from the germline V gene are SGHVS and FNYEAQ. CDR3 loop: CASSLRGGGHTQETQYF.